A single sample is the source of the 3 T cell receptor beta chains below, sequenced in a study of T-cell memory formation after mild COVID-19. One entry per CDR3 protein results from TCRdb running MiXCR on the 5' RACE reads. The table lists about 340,000 distinct CDR3 sequences, around 21% of them singletons. Sequenced sample: PBMCs or a T cell subset sorted from them (not recorded which). The receptors shown here come from an adult woman who had mild COVID-19 (a few samples of this study predate the infection). Cell type and time point are not known.

The chain employs TRBV6-6 and TRBJ1-1; TRBD1 is a possible D gene (6 bases). The CDR3 spans 15 residues. CDR1 MNHNY and CDR2 SVGAGI come from the germline V gene (reference sequence). V was cut by 3 bases and J by 6 bases, with 17 bases left in between. Here the CDR3 reads CASSYQRGGAAEAFF. DNA for the CDR3: TGTGCCAGCAGTTATCAAAGGGGGGGGGCCGCTGAAGCTTTCTTT.

This sequence joins TRBV9 and TRBJ2-3; 11 bases align to TRBD2. This CDR3 is built from 16 residues. V lost 0 bases and J lost 5; bases outside the gene matches: 5. CDR1 and CDR2 (germline): SGDLS, YYNGEE. CDR3 amino acids: CASSVASGGIGDTQYF. Here the CDR3 DNA reads TGTGCCAGCAGCGTAGCTAGCGGGGGGATTGGAGATACGCAGTATTTT.

The CDR3 DNA is TGCGCCAGCAGCCCGGGTCTTGCGGACTTCTACGAGCAGTACTTC. This sequence encodes CASSPGLADFYEQYF. The V call is TRBV5-1, the J call TRBJ2-7, with D perhaps matching TRBD2 (5 bases). Germline V gene sequence: CDR1 SGHRS, CDR2 YFSETQ. The CDR3 length is 15 residues. V gave up 4 bases and J gave up 3 bases, with 17 bases separating them.